This TCR beta chain derives from a study of OX40 agonist ivuxolimab in advanced cancers. The ends were cut back, 5 bases at V and 5 bases at J, with 6 bases in the middle. The CDR3 totals 11 residues. Germline V gene lookup returns CDR1 SGHTA and CDR2 FQGNSA. Produced via immunoSEQ multiplex PCR; TCRdb's table is partial and in-frame only. Altogether more than 65,000 clones are present, roughly 80% being singletons, with the ten largest covering 2% to 2.5%. The chain recombines TRBV7-2 with TRBJ2-5; no clear D gene. The specimen was CD4+ or CD8+ T cells sorted from blood, collected in a trial of the OX40 agonist ivuxolimab. The TCR comes from an adult with an advanced solid tumor such as melanoma, head and neck, liver or kidney cancer. This chain's CDR3 is CASSQRETQYF. Here the CDR3 DNA reads TGTGCCAGCAGCCAAAGGGAGACCCAGTACTTC. Filled out from reference TRBV7-2 and TRBJ2-5, the complete variable domain reads GAGVSQSPSNKVTEKGKDVELRCDPISGHTALYWYRQSLGQGLEFLIYFQGNSAPDKSGLPSDRFSAERTGGSVSTLTIQRTQQEDSAVYLCASSQRETQYFGPGTRLLVL.